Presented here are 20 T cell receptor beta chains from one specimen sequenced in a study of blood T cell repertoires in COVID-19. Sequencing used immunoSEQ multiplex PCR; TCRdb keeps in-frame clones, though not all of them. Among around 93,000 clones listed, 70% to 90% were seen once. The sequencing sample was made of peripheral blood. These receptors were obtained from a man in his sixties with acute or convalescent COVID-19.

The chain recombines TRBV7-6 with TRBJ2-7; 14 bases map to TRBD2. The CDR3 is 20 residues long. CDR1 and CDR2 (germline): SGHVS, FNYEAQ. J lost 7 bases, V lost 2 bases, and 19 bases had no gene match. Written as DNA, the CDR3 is TGTGCCAGCAGCTTAAGTGGGCCAGGGACTAGCGGGGGTCATGCGGGAGAGCAGTACTTC. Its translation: CASSLSGPGTSGGHAGEQYF.

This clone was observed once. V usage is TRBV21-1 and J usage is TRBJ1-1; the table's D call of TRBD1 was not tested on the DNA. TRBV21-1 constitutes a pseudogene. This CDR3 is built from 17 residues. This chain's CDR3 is CASSKAPPDSMNTEAFF. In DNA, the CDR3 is TGTGCCAGCAGCAAAGCCCCTCCGGACAGTATGAACACTGAAGCTTTCTTT.

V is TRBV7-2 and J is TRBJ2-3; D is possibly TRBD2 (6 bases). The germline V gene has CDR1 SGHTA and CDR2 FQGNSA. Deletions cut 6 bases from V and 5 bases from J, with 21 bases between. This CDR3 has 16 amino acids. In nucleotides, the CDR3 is TGTGCCAGCAGTTATATATCCGGGACTGGGAGAGATACGCAGTATTTT. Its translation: CASSYISGTGRDTQYF.

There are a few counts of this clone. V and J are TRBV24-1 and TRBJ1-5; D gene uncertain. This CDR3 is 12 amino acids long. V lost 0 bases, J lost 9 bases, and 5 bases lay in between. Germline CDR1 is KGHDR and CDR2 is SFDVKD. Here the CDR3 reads CATSDLGRPQHF. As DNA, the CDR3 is TGTGCCACCAGTGATTTGGGGAGGCCCCAGCATTTT.

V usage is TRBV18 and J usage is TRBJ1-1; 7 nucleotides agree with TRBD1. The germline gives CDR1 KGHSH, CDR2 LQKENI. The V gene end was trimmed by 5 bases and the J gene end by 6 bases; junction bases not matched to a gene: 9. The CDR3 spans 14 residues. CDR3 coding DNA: TGTGCCAGCTCAACGGACAGGTTAACCGCTGAAGCTTTCTTT. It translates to CASSTDRLTAEAFF.

In nucleotides, the CDR3 is TGTGCCAGCAGCTTAGTTAGCGGCAGCGATCAGCCCCAGCATTTT. This sequence encodes CASSLVSGSDQPQHF. This rearrangement joins TRBV7-2 to TRBJ1-5; D gene ambiguous. V lost 1 base and J 5 bases, leaving 12 bases between the germline ends. Germline CDR1 SGHTA, CDR2 FQGNSA. This CDR3 spans 15 amino acids.

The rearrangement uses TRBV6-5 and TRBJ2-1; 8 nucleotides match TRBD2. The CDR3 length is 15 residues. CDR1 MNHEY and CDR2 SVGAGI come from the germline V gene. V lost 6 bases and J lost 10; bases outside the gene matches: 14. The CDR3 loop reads CASRSLLGREWEQFF. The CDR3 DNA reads TGTGCCAGCAGGAGCCTTCTCGGGAGGGAGTGGGAGCAGTTCTTC.

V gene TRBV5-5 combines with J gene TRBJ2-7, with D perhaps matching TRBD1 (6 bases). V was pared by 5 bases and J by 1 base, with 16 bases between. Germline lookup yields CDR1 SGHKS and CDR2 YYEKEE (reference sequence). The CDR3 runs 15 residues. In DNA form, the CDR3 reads TGTGCCAGCAGGGGCGGACAGAGTTTTTCCTACGAGCAGTACTTC. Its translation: CASRGGQSFSYEQYF.

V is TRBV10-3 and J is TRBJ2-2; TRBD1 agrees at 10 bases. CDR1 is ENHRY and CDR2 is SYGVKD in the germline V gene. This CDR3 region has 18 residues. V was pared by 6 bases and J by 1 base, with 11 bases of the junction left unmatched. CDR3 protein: CAIRAGTGASMNTGELFF. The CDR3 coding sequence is TGTGCCATCAGAGCCGGGACAGGGGCCTCAATGAACACCGGGGAGCTGTTTTTT.

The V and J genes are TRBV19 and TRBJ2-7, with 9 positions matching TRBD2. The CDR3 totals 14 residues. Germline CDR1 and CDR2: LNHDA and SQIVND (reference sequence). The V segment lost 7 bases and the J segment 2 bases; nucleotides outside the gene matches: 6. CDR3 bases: TGTGCCAGTATCCAGCGGGAGGAAACCTACGAGCAGTACGTC. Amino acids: CASIQREETYEQYV.

CDR3 sequence: CASSYSKTGGDGYTF. CDR3 DNA: TGTGCCAGCAGTTACTCGAAGACAGGGGGGGATGGCTACACCTTC. The gene calls are TRBV6-5 and TRBJ1-2, with 9 bases fitting TRBD1. The junction had 5 bases not matched to a gene; V was cut back by 0 bases and J by 6 bases. Germline assignment: CDR1 MNHEY and CDR2 SVGAGI. CDR3 size: 15 residues.

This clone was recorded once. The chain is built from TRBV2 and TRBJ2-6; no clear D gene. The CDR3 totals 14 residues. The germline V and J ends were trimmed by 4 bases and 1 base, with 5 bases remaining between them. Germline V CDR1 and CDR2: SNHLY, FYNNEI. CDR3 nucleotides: TGTGCCAGCAGTGTAATATCTGGGGCCAACGTCCTGACTTTC. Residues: CASSVISGANVLTF.

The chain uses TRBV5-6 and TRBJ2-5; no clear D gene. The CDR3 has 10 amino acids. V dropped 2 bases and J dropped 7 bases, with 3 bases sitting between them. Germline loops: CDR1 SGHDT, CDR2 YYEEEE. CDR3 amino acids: CASSFGTQYF. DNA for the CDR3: TGTGCCAGCAGCTTCGGGACCCAGTACTTC. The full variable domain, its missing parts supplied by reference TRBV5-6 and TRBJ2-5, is DAGVTQSPTHLIKTRGQQVTLRCSPKSGHDTVSWYQQALGQGPQFIFQYYEEEERQRGNFPDRFSGHQFPNYSSELNVNALLLGDSALYLCASSFGTQYFGPGTRLLVL.

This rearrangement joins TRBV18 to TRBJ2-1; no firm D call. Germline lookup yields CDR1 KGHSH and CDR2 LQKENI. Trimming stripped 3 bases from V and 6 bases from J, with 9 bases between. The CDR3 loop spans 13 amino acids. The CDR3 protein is CASSPERVNEQFF. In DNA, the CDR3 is TGTGCCAGCTCACCGGAGAGAGTCAATGAGCAGTTCTTC.

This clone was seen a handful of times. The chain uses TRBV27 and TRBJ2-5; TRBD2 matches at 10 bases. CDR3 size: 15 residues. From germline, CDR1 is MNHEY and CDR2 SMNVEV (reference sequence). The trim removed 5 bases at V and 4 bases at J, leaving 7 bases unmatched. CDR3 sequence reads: CASSPSSGGGETQYF. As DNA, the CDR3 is TGTGCCAGCAGTCCATCTAGCGGGGGCGGAGAGACCCAGTACTTC.

CDR3 amino acids: CASSRDRANYGYTF. CDR3 nucleotide sequence: TGCGCCAGCAGTCGGGACAGAGCTAACTATGGCTACACCTTC. The chain carries TRBV4-3 and TRBJ1-2; 7 bases map to TRBD1. In germline, CDR1 is LGHNA, CDR2 YSLEER. The CDR3 has 14 amino acids. Trimming at V came to 6 bases and at J to 0 bases, leaving 4 bases not matched to a gene.

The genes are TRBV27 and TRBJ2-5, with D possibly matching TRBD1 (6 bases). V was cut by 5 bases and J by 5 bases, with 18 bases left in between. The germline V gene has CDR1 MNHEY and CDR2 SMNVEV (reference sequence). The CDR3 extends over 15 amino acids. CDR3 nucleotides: TGTGCCAGCAGTCCCGGGGCAGGGGCGTACGAGACCCAGTACTTC. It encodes CASSPGAGAYETQYF.

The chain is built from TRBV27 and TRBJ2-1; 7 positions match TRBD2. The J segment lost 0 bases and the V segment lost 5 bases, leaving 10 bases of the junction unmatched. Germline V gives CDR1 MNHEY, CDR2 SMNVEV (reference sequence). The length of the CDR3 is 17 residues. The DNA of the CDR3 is TGTGCCAGCAGTCGCCTAGCGGAAATTAGCTCCTACAATGAGCAGTTCTTC. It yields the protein CASSRLAEISSYNEQFF.

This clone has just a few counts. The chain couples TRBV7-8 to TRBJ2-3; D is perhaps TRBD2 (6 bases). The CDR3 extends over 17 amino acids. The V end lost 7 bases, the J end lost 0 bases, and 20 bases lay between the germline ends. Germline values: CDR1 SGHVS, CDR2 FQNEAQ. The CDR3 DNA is TGTGCCAGCATCCCGGGGGACGGATCGACGAGCACAGATACGCAGTATTTT. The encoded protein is CASIPGDGSTSTDTQYF.

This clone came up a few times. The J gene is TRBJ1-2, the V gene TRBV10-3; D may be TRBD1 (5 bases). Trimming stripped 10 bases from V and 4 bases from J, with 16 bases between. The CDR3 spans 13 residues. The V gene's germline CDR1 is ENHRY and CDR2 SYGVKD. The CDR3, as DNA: TGTGCCACCGCCGGGGGGATAGGCTATGGCTACACCTTC. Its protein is CATAGGIGYGYTF.